What follows describes a single T cell receptor (beta chain). This clonotype has at least ten counts. Its antigen remains undetermined. Per-base quality was not reported, and no clone a single base away is much larger than it. This specimen comes from a study of tumor-infiltrating lymphocytes in primary liver carcinoma (dated 2017 in TCRdb). With regard to the full study: Of the five patients (three men and two women, aged 30 to 69 years), four had hepatocellular carcinoma and one had combined HCC and intrahepatic cholangiocarcinoma. Across five regions of each liver tumor, along with adjacent normal tissue and blood, the study brought together TCRbeta repertoire sequencing, expression microarrays and whole-exome sequencing. A total of some 35 specimens from 5 patients went through TCRbeta repertoire sequencing, namely 25 tumor regions, 5 adjacent noncancerous liver tissues and 5 peripheral blood samples. Repertoires from technical replicates were highly reproducible, with mean shared-clone rates about 0.9 and correlation coefficients above 0.95. The tumors of the five patients were staged as T1-T3 N0M0, with maximum diameters ranging from about 4.2 to 11 cm. Each sample produced about 3.5 to 8 million productive TCRbeta reads, and read depth showed no significant difference between tissue types.

Total RNA and DNA were co-extracted from about 20-30 mg of bulk tissue with the AllPrep DNA/RNA mini kit, without cell sorting. Between late 2015 and March 2016, a handful of patients in China with histopathologically diagnosed primary liver carcinoma had surgical resection. At the time of sampling, the patients were treatment-naive and had chronic HBV infection. Pieces of fresh tumor and adjacent tissue were cut in half, with one half kept in RNAlater at -80 degrees C and the other half sent for histology. Paper-wide results and their limitations: Bulk unsorted samples precluded comparing CD4+ and CD8+ T cell repertoires. Because only the TCR beta chain was sequenced and unpaired alpha chains were not captured, true repertoire diversity is likely underestimated. The study included only a few patients, and the authors note findings should be validated in a larger study. Pairs of tumor regions showed greater repertoire overlap (mean about 35%) than tumor-adjacent pairs (roughly 17%) or tumor-blood pairs (roughly 15%), which is consistent with antigen-driven expansion. The top 250 clones made up a significantly larger repertoire fraction in tumors than in blood (p = 0.039).

V is cut by 10 bases and J by 1 base, and the space between the germline ends is 14 bases. Counted from cysteine to phenylalanine, this CDR3 has 13 amino acids. Kept here is only the CDR3 DNA, which spans 39 bases and is read in frame from base 1. Taken from the germline V gene, the CDR1 and CDR2 loops are MDHEN and SYDVKM. Using a constant-region primer and ProtoScript II reverse transcriptase, TCRbeta-specific cDNA was reverse-transcribed from around 520 ng total RNA. The TCRbeta libraries were prepared through three rounds of nested multiplex PCR following a slightly modified ARM-PCR procedure. The first two PCR rounds used multiplex TRBV1-TRBV30 forward primers with a Cbeta reverse primer, each for about 11 cycles. Sample barcodes and Illumina adapters were added in a final 25-cycle PCR using Deep VentR polymerase. Amplicons of 200-500 bp were gel-purified with a QIAquick gel extraction kit before sequencing. TCRbeta amplicons were sequenced on an Illumina HiSeq 2500 with 250-bp paired-end reads. In the authors' own workflow: To recover full CDR3 sequences, reads were quality-trimmed using Trimmomatic v0.33 and paired reads were then merged using FLASH v1.2.11. V, D and J germline segments were assigned to the rearranged TCRbeta sequences using MiGEC v1.2.1b. Clonotype statistics and Shannon-Wiener diversity indices were calculated with VDJtools v1.0.0. Except for diversity analysis, only the 250 most abundant clonotypes of each sample were used in subsequent analyses to reduce sampling bias. TCRdb ran its own pipeline on the public reads, namely fastp trimming at Q25 and MiXCR clone calling, and kept in-frame beta chains. Every CDR3 protein is listed once, alongside the most common genes and DNA of its rows. None of the V and J calls come from the authors' own analysis; TCRdb made them. Here the sample has fewer than 85,000 distinct CDR3 sequences; roughly 71% occur a single time. Together, the top ten hold 26% of the sample.

The sequenced sample was tumor-adjacent normal liver tissue. The chain is made from TRBV28 and TRBJ2-7; tentative D gene TRBD1, with 5 bases matching. The TCR was taken from a middle-aged man with primary liver carcinoma and hepatitis B virus infection. The nucleotide sequence reads TGTGCCACTCAGGAGCAGGGTTCCTACGAGCAGTACTTC. Translation gives CATQEQGSYEQYF.